These T cell receptor beta chains were read from a single sample in a study of synovial regulatory T cells in juvenile arthritis. Data came from immunoSEQ multiplex PCR; TCRdb stores just in-frame clones and leaves some out. The sample includes about 10,000 clones. Sequences were obtained from Treg cells from blood. These receptors all come from a donor aged 2-35 years with juvenile idiopathic arthritis. CDR3s include the opening cysteine and the closing phenylalanine or tryptophan. Each record gives: V gene, clone size, J gene, CDR3 protein. Expanded clones get a size class; other rows say once, few or many, or leave the size out.

TRBV6-5	-	TRBJ1-2	CASSYSKGNFYGYTF
TRBV4-1	-	TRBJ2-4	CASSPLVGLAGLLAKNIQYF
TRBV18	medium-sized	TRBJ1-2	CASSPLDRGGYGYTF
TRBV4-2	-	TRBJ2-4	CASSQDPRPSNIQYF
TRBV6-1	-	TRBJ1-2	CASRGRDGYGYTF
TRBV6-9	-	TRBJ1-5	CASSYSTETGQGFSNQPQHF
TRBV7-6	-	TRBJ2-3	CASSSPGGADTQYF
TRBV28	-	TRBJ2-7	CASARSRFPPYEQYF
TRBV11-2	-	TRBJ2-1	CASSHYSGTSGGRSEQFF
TRBV28	-	TRBJ2-1	CASSLSLAGDEQFF
TRBV7-8	-	TRBJ2-3	CASSLVRGRTDTQYF
TRBV6-6	-	TRBJ2-7	CASSPRGGGYEQYF
TRBV27	-	TRBJ1-3	CASRRHHNRSSGNTIYF
TRBV7-9	-	TRBJ2-7	CASGKDDRADGYDEQYF
TRBV19	-	TRBJ1-2	CASSEGVGTGYGYTF
TRBV2	-	TRBJ1-5	CASSDKAPNQPQHF
TRBV6-5	-	TRBJ2-7	CASTAPGKGQYF
TRBV7-2	-	TRBJ1-2	CASTYRSYGYTF
TRBV5-4	-	TRBJ1-2	CASSLGGRHYGYTF
TRBV7-8	-	TRBJ2-2	CASSSGPYTGELFF
TRBV19	medium-sized	TRBJ2-7	CASSISGRGEQYF
TRBV28	-	TRBJ1-5	CASGDRVMSNQPQHF
TRBV6-1	-	TRBJ1-1	CASSEGPWTEAFF
TRBV5-5	-	TRBJ1-5	CASSLLWSQPQHF
TRBV19	-	TRBJ2-7	CASSMATGDNEQYF
TRBV19	-	TRBJ2-7	CASSISSGVSYEQYF
TRBV6-1	-	TRBJ2-6	CASRILMRVNVLTF
TRBV9	-	TRBJ1-4	CASSVATGGIGEKLFF
TRBV19	-	TRBJ1-5	CASSAGQPSNQPQHF
TRBV5-4	-	TRBJ1-2	CASSLDRGPSYGYTF
TRBV19	-	TRBJ1-2	CASSPTGPSYGYTF
TRBV29-1	-	TRBJ2-2	CSVGELNTGELFF
TRBV19	-	TRBJ1-4	CASSAWEKLFF
TRBV11-2	-	TRBJ2-7	CASSYRRSYEQYF
TRBV5-6	-	TRBJ1-1	CASSPRLNTEAFF
TRBV20-1	-	TRBJ1-1	CSARVGPEAFF
TRBV6-5	-	TRBJ2-7	CASTQGHEQYF
TRBV6-5	-	TRBJ1-2	CASSYDRGVAYGYTF
TRBV27	-	TRBJ2-7	CASSWVAGGYEQYF
TRBV6-1	-	TRBJ1-4	CASSAYRARGEKLFF
TRBV18	-	TRBJ1-1	CASSPFTSGALHEAFF
TRBV6-1	-	TRBJ2-3	CASSERGGRTDTQYF
TRBV5-1	-	TRBJ1-1	CASSSLGGVNTEAFF
TRBV28	-	TRBJ1-2	CASSLGSLGGYTF
TRBV5-1	-	TRBJ1-1	CASRATGNTEAFF
TRBV5-8	-	TRBJ2-7	CASSQPRYYEQYF
TRBV7-2	-	TRBJ2-3	CASSFQGLWSDTQYF